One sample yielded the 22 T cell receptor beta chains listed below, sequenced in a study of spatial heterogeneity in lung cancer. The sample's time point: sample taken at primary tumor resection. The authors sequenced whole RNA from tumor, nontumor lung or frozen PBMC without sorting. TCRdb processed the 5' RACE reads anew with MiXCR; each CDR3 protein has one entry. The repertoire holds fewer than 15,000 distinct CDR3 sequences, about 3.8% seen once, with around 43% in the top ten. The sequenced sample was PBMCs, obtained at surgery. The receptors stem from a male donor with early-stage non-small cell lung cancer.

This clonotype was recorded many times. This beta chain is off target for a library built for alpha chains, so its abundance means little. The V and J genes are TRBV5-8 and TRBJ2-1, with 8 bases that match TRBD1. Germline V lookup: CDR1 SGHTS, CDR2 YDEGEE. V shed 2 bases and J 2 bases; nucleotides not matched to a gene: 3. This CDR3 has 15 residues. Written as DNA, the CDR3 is TGTGCCAGCAGCTTTCACAGGGGGGCCTACAATGAGCAGTTCTTC. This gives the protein CASSFHRGAYNEQFF.

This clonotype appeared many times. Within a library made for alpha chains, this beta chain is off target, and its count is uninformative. CDR3: CASSASGGRNQPQHF. The CDR3 DNA reads TGCGCCAGCAGCGCTAGCGGGGGCCGCAATCAGCCCCAGCATTTT. The J gene is TRBJ1-5, the V gene TRBV5-1; possibly TRBD1 for D (6 bases). Trimming removed 4 bases from V and 2 bases from J, with 13 bases in between. This CDR3 has 15 residues. CDR1 and CDR2 (germline): SGHRS, YFSETQ.

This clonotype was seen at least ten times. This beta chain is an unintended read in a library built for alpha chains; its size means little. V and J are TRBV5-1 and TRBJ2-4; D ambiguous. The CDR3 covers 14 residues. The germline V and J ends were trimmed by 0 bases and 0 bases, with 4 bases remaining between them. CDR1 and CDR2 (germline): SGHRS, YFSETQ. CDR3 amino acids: CASSLAIAKNIQYF. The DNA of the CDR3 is TGCGCCAGCAGCTTGGCCATAGCCAAAAACATTCAGTACTTC.

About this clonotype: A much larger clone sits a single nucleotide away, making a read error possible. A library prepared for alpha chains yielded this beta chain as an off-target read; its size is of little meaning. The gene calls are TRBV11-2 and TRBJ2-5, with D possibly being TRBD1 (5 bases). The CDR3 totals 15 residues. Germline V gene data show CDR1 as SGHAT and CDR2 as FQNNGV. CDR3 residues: CVSSLSPDIWETQYF. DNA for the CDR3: TGTGTCAGCAGCTTAAGCCCGGACATTTGGGAGACCCAGTACTTC.

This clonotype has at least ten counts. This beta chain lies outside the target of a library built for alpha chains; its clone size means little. CDR3 amino acids: CASSGTSTDTQYF. CDR3 sequence (DNA): TGTGCCAGCAGCGGGACTAGCACAGATACGCAGTATTTT. The rearrangement joins TRBV9 to TRBJ2-3, with D perhaps TRBD2 (5 bases). The CDR3 is 13 amino acids. Germline loops: CDR1 SGDLS, CDR2 YYNGEE. V was pared by 3 bases and J by 0 bases, with 5 bases between. The variable domain in full, with the rest retrieved from reference TRBV9 and TRBJ2-3, is DSGVTQTPKHLITATGQRVTLRCSPRSGDLSVYWYQQSLDQGLQFLIQYYNGEERAKGNILERFSAQQFPDLHSELNLSSLELGDSALYFCASSGTSTDTQYFGPGTRLTVL.

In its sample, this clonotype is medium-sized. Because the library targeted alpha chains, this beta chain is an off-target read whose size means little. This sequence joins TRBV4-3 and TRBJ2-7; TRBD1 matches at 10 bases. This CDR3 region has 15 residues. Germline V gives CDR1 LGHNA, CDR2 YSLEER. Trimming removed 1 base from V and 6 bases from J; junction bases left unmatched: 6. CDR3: CASSQALGQGIEQYF. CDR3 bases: TGCGCCAGCAGCCAAGCCCTGGGACAGGGGATCGAGCAGTACTTC.

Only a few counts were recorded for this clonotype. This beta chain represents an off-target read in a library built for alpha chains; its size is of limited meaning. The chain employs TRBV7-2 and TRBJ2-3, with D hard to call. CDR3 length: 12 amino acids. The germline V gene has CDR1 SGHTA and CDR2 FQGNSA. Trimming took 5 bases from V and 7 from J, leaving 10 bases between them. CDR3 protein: CASSSPTYTQYF. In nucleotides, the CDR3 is TGTGCCAGCAGCAGTCCGACGTATACGCAGTATTTT.

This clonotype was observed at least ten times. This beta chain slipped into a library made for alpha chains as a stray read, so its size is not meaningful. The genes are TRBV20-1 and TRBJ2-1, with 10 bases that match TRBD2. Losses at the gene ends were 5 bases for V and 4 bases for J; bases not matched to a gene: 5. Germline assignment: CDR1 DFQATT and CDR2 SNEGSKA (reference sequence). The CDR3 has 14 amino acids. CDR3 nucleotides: TGCAGTGCTGCCGGACTAGCGGATTACAATGAGCAGTTCTTC. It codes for CSAAGLADYNEQFF.

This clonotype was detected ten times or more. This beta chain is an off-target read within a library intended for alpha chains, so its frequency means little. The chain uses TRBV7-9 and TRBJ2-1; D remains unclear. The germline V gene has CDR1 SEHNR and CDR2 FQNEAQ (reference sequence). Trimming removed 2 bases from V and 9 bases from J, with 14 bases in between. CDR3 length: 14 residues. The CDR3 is CASSLMSATPEQFF. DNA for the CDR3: TGTGCCAGCAGCTTAATGTCGGCTACACCTGAGCAGTTCTTC.

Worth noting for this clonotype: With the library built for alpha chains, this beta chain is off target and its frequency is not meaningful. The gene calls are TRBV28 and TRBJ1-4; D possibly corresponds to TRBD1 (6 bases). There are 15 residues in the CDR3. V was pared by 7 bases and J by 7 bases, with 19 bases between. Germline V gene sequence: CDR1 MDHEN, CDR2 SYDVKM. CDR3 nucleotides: TGTGCCAGCACCCCCTCCGGGGTCAGGGGTGAAAAACTGTTTTTT. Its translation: CASTPSGVRGEKLFF.

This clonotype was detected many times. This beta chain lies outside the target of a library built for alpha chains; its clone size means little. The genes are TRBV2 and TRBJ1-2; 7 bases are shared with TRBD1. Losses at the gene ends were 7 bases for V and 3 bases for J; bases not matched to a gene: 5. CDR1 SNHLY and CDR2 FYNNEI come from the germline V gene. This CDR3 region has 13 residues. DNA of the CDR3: TGTGCCAGCAATGACAGGGATCACTATGGCTACACCTTC. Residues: CASNDRDHYGYTF.

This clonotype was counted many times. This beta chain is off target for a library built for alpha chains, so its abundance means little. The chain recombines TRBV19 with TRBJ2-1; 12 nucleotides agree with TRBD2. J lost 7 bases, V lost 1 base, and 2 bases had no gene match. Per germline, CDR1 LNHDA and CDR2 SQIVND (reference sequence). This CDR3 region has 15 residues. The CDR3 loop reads CASSIGTSGINEQFF. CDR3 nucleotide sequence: TGTGCCAGTAGTATAGGGACTAGCGGGATAAATGAGCAGTTCTTC. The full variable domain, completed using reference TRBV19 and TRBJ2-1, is DGGITQSPKYLFRKEGQNVTLSCEQNLNHDAMYWYRQDPGQGLRLIYYSQIVNDFQKGDIAEGYSVSREKKESFPLTVTSAQKNPTAFYLCASSIGTSGINEQFFGPGTRLTVL.

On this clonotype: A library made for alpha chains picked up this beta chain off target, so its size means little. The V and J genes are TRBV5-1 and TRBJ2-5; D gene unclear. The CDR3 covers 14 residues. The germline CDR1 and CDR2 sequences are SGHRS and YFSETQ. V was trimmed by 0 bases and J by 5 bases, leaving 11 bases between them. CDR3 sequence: CASSLELAGETQYF. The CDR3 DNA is TGCGCCAGCAGCTTGGAATTAGCAGGCGAGACCCAGTACTTC.

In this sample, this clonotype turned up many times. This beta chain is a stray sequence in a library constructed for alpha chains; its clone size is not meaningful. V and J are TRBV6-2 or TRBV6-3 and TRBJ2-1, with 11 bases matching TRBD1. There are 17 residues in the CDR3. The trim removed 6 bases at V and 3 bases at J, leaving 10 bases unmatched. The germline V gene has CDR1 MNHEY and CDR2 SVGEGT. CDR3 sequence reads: CASSPVQGQGVYNEQFF. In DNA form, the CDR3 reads TGTGCCAGCAGCCCCGTCCAGGGACAGGGGGTCTACAATGAGCAGTTCTTC.

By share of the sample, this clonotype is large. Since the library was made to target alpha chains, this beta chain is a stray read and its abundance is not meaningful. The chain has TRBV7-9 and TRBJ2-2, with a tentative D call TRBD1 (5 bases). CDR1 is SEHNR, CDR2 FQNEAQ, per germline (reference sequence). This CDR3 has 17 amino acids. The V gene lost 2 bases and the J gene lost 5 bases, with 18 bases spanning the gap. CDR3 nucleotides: TGTGCCAGCAGCTTAACTGGGCAGGGTGTTGAGACCGGGGAGCTGTTTTTT. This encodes CASSLTGQGVETGELFF.

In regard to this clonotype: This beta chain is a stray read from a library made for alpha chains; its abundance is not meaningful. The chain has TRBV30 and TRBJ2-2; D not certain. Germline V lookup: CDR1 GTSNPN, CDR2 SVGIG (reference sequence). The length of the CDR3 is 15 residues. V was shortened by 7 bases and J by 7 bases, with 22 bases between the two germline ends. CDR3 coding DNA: TGTGCCTTAACCGCTGACCCCTCCAGTCACGGGGAGCTGTTTTTT. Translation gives CALTADPSSHGELFF.

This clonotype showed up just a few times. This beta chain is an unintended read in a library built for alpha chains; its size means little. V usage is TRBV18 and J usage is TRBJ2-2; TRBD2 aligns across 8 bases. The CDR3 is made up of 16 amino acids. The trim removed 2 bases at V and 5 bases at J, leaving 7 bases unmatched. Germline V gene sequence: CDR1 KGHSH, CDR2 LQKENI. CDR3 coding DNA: TGTGCCAGCTCACCATCAGCGGGAGCGGGGACCGGGGAGCTGTTTTTT. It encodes CASSPSAGAGTGELFF.

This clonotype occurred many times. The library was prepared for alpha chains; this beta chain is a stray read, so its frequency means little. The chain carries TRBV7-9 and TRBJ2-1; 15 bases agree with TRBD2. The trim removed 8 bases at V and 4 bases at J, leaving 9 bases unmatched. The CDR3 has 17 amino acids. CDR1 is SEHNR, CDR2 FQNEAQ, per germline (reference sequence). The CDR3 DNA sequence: TGTGCCAGCCGACGGACTAGCGGGAGGGTCATATACAATGAGCAGTTCTTC. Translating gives CASRRTSGRVIYNEQFF.

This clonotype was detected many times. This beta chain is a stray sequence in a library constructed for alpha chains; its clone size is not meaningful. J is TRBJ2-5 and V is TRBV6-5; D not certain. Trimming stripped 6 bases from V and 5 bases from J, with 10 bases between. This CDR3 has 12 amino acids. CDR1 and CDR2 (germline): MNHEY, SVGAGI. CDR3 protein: CASSQLGETQYF. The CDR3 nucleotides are TGTGCCAGCAGCCAACTCGGGGAGACCCAGTACTTC.

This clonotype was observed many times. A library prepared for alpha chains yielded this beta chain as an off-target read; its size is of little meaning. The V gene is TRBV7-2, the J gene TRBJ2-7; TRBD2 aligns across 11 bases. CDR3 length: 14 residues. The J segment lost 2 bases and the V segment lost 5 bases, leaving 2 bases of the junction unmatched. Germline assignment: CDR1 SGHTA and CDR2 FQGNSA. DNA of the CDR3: TGTGCCAGCAGCATACTAGCGGGAGCCTACGAGCAGTACTTC. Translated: CASSILAGAYEQYF. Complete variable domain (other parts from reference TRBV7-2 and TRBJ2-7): GAGVSQSPSNKVTEKGKDVELRCDPISGHTALYWYRQSLGQGLEFLIYFQGNSAPDKSGLPSDRFSAERTGGSVSTLTIQRTQQEDSAVYLCASSILAGAYEQYFGPGTRLTVT.

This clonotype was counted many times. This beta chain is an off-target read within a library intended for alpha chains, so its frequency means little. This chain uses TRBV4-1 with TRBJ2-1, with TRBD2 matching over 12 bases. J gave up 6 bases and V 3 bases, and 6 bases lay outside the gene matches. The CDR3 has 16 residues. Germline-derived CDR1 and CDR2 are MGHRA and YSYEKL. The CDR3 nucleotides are TGCGCCAGCAGCCAGCGGACTAGCGGGGATTTCAATGAGCAGTTCTTC. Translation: CASSQRTSGDFNEQFF.

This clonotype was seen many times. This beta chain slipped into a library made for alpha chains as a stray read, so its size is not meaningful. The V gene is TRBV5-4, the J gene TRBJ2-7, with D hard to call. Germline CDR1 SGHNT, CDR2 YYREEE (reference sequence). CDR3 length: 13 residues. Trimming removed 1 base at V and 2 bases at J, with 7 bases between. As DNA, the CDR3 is TGTGCCAGCAGCTTGCAGCCAACCTACGAGCAGTACTTC. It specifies CASSLQPTYEQYF.